The clone carrying this T cell receptor (beta chain) was seen just once. Produced via immunoSEQ multiplex PCR; TCRdb's table is partial and in-frame only. The table lists about 160,000 clones, 80% to 95% of them singletons, with 3.5% to 5% in the top ten. The CDR3 is made up of 14 amino acids. From germline, CDR1 is SGHRS and CDR2 YFSETQ. V shed 8 bases and J 3 bases; nucleotides not matched to a gene: 9. This sample was taken from a study of blood T cell repertoires in COVID-19. The TCR sequence derives from a woman between 50 and 59 years old with acute or convalescent COVID-19. J is TRBJ2-7 and V is TRBV5-1, with TRBD1 identical over 9 bases. Material: peripheral blood. CDR3 nucleotides: TGCGCCAGTTCCGCGGGACAGGGCTACTACGAGCAGTACTTC. Translating gives CASSAGQGYYEQYF.